This T cell receptor (beta chain) was sequenced in a study of blood T cell repertoires in COVID-19. Study overall: T cells, B-cell-depleted T cells, or PBMCs provided the cDNA or gDNA that served as material.

In the original analysis: By means of reference gene primer amplification, nucleated cell counts were estimated. Here immunoSEQ multiplex PCR was the method, and the copy in TCRdb shows in-frame clones only, minus some. The V and J calls and clone size are taken from that table; D and trimming were inferred from the DNA. The sample has around 60,000 clones, just over 85% seen once. In germline, CDR1 is SGHAT, CDR2 FQNNGV. After removal of 8 bases from V and 2 bases from J, the junction contained 3 bases not matched to a gene. CDR3 length equals 13 residues. Sample: peripheral blood. This chain links TRBV11-2 with TRBJ2-7; TRBD2 matches at 10 bases. The sequence was obtained from a woman of 80 years or more with acute or convalescent COVID-19. CDR3 nucleotides: TGTGCCAGCGCCAGCGGGAGGGCCTACGAGCAGTACTTC. Protein: CASASGRAYEQYF.